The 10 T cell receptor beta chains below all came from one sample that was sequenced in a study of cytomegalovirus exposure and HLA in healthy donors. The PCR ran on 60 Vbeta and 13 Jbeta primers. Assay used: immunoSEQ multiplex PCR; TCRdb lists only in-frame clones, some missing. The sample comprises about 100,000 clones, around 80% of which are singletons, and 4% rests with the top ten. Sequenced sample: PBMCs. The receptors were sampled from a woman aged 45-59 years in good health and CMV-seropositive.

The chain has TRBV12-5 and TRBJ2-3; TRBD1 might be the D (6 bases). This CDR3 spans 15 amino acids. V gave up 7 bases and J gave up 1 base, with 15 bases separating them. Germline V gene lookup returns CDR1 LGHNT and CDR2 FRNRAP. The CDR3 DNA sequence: TGTGCTAGTGCCCCTAAGGGGGTACGCACAGATACGCAGTATTTT. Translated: CASAPKGVRTDTQYF.

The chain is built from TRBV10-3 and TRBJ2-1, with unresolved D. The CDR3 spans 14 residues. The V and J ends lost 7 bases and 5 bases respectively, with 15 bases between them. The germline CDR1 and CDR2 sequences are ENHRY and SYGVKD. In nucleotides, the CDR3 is TGTGCCATCACTCCTGCTGGAGTAGACAATGAGCAGTTCTTC. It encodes CAITPAGVDNEQFF.

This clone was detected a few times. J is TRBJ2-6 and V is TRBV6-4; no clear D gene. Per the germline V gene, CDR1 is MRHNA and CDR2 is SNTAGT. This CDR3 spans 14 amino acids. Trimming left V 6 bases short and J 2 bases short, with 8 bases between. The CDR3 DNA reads TGTGCCAGCAGCCCGGGTGCTGGGGCCAACGTCCTGACTTTC. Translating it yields CASSPGAGANVLTF.

The DNA for the CDR3 is TGTGCCAGCAGTCGTCAGATCAGGGGAGGGGATTACTACGAGCAGTACTTC. Protein product: CASSRQIRGGDYYEQYF. The chain recombines TRBV27 with TRBJ2-7; D might be TRBD2 (7 bases). This CDR3 region has 17 residues. The germline V and J ends were trimmed by 5 bases and 3 bases, with 23 bases remaining between them. Per germline, CDR1 MNHEY and CDR2 SMNVEV (reference sequence).

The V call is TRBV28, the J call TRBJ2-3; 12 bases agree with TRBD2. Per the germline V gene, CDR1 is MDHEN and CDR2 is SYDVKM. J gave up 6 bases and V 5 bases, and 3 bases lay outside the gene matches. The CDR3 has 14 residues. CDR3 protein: CASSMLAGGDTQYF. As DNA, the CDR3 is TGTGCCAGCAGTATGCTAGCGGGGGGGGATACGCAGTATTTT.

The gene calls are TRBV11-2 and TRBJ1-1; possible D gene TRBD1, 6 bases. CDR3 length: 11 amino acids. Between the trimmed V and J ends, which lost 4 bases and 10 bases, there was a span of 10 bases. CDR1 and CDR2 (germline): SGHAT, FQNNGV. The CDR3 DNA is TGTGCCAGCAGCTCAACAGGGACAGCTTTCTTT. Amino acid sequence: CASSSTGTAFF.

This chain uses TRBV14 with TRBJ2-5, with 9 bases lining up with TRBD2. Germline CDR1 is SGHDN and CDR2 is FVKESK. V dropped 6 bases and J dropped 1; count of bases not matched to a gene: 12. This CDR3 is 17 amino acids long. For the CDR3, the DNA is TGTGCCAGCAGTCCGGCGGCGGGGGGGCTTTTCCAAGAGACCCAGTACTTC. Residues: CASSPAAGGLFQETQYF. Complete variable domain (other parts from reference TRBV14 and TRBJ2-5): EAGVTQFPSHSVIEKGQTVTLRCDPISGHDNLYWYRRVMGKEIKFLLHFVKESKQDESGMPNNRFLAERTGGTYSTLKVQPAELEDSGVYFCASSPAAGGLFQETQYFGPGTRLLVL.

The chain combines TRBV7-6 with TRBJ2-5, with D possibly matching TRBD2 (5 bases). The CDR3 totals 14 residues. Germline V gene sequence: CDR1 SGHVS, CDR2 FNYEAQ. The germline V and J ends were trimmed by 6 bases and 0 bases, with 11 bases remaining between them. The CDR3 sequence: CASRLRGYQETQYF. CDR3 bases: TGTGCCAGCAGGCTACGAGGGTACCAAGAGACCCAGTACTTC.

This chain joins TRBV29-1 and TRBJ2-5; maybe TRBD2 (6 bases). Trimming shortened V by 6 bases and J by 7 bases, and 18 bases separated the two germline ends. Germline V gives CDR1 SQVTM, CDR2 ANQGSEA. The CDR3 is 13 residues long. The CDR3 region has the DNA TGCAGCGTGCGGGCACTGCGGGAAGGGACCCAGTACTTC. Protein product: CSVRALREGTQYF. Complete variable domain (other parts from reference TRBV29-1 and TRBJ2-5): SAVISQKPSRDICQRGTSLTIQCQVDSQVTMMFWYRQQPGQSLTLIATANQGSEATYESGFVIDKFPISRPNLTFSTLTVSNMSPEDSSIYLCSVRALREGTQYFGPGTRLLVL.

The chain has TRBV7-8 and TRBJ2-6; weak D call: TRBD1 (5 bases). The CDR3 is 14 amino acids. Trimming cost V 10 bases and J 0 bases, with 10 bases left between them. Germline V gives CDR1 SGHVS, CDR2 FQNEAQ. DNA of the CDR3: TGTGCCACCAGACAGTTCTCTGGGGCCAACGTCCTGACTTTC. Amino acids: CATRQFSGANVLTF.